The next 19 T cell receptor beta chains were all read from a single sample in a study of T cells in Graves' hyperthyroidism and ophthalmopathy (dated by TCRdb to 2018 to 2020). Preparation of the library involved multiplex PCR. Sequencing instrument: Illumina HiSeq 2000. TCR beta CDR3 regions were amplified from RNA transcripts. The first round of RT-PCR for the TCR CDR3 was performed with the HTBI primer set and the Qiagen OneStep RT-PCR kit. TCRdb redid the processing of the public reads, applying fastp at Q25 and MiXCR, and retained in-frame beta chains. Duplicate CDR3 protein sequences are folded into a single record with the most common DNA and genes. The sample data list around 800,000 distinct CDR3 sequences, and about two fifths of these were observed just once. Approximately 8.7% of the sample lies in the top ten. The sample comprised blood. The origin of the receptors is a man in his late teens or twenties with Graves' hyperthyroidism.

This clonotype appeared once. The CDR3 here is CASSQEGGALYEQYF. DNA for the CDR3: TGCGCCAGCAGCCAAGAGGGGGGGGCTCTCTACGAGCAGTACTTC. V usage is TRBV4-3 and J usage is TRBJ2-7, with TRBD2 as a possible D gene (7 bases). Germline values: CDR1 LGHNA, CDR2 YSLEER. V was clipped by 0 bases and J by 3 bases, with 12 bases between them. This CDR3 has 15 residues.

The chain joins TRBV5-1 to TRBJ2-7; TRBD1 aligns across 9 bases. There are 15 residues in the CDR3. Germline V gives CDR1 SGHRS, CDR2 YFSETQ. With 1 base clipped from V and 5 bases from J, the junction kept 7 bases outside the gene matches. CDR3 DNA sequence: TGCGCCAGCAGCTTGACGGGACAGGGTATCCACGAGCAGTACTTC. This encodes CASSLTGQGIHEQYF. Full variable domain (missing parts from reference TRBV5-1 and TRBJ2-7): KAGVTQTPRYLIKTRGQQVTLSCSPISGHRSVSWYQQTPGQGLQFLFEYFSETQRNKGNFPGRFSGRQFSNSRSEMNVSTLELGDSALYLCASSLTGQGIHEQYFGPGTRLTVT.

With regard to this clonotype: A junction boundary mismatches the germline segment, possibly from a read error. The chain joins TRBV7-8 to TRBJ1-4; 7 bases match TRBD1. Germline CDR1 SGHVS, CDR2 FQNEAQ. This CDR3 region has 14 residues. CDR3 sequence: CASRGKGANEKLSF. CDR3 DNA: TGTGCCAGCAGGGGGAAGGGGGCTAATGAAAAACTGTCTTTT.

This clonotype was seen only a few times. The J gene is TRBJ1-6, the V gene TRBV19; D is undetermined. Trimming left V 0 bases short and J 7 bases short, with 10 bases between. Germline CDR1 and CDR2: LNHDA and SQIVND (reference sequence). CDR3 size: 15 residues. CDR3: CASSIDAGLNSPLHF. The CDR3 DNA is TGTGCCAGTAGTATAGACGCAGGTTTAAATTCACCCCTCCACTTT. The variable domain in full, with the rest retrieved from reference TRBV19 and TRBJ1-6, is DGGITQSPKYLFRKEGQNVTLSCEQNLNHDAMYWYRQDPGQGLRLIYYSQIVNDFQKGDIAEGYSVSREKKESFPLTVTSAQKNPTAFYLCASSIDAGLNSPLHFGNGTRLTVT.

This clonotype has at least ten counts. The rearrangement uses TRBV15 and TRBJ2-2, with unresolved D. CDR3 length: 15 amino acids. V was cut by 0 bases and J by 3 bases, with 8 bases left in between. The germline CDR1 and CDR2 sequences are LNHNV and YYDKDF (reference sequence). For the CDR3, the DNA is TGTGCCACCAGCAGAGATAAGTCCTACACCGGGGAGCTGTTTTTT. Its protein product is CATSRDKSYTGELFF.

Note on this clonotype: A read error may account for a junction end that differs from germline. The rearrangement joins TRBV10-3 to TRBJ1-2; weak D call: TRBD1 (5 bases). From germline, CDR1 is ENHRY and CDR2 SYGVKD. This CDR3 is 15 amino acids long. The CDR3 bases are TGTGCCAGCAGTTACACACAGGCAGCTAACTATGGCTACACCTTC. As protein: CASSYTQAANYGYTF.

V is TRBV29-1 and J is TRBJ2-5, with D possibly matching TRBD2 (6 bases). Trimming stripped 1 base from V and 9 bases from J, with 15 bases between. This CDR3 region has 13 residues. The germline V gene encodes CDR1 SQVTM and CDR2 ANQGSEA. Written as DNA, the CDR3 is TGCAGCGTTGAAGCCGGGTCTGGGGAGGCCCAGTACTTC. Encoded protein: CSVEAGSGEAQYF.

The chain combines TRBV7-8 with TRBJ1-1, with no clear D. Germline V gene lookup returns CDR1 SGHVS and CDR2 FQNEAQ. This CDR3 contains 15 residues. The V end lost 5 bases, the J end lost 6 bases, and 19 bases lay between the germline ends. CDR3 DNA: TGTGCCAGCAGCCTAAAATGGGCCACGAGGGCTGAAGCTTTCTTT. Residues: CASSLKWATRAEAFF.

This clonotype was counted many times. V and J are TRBV7-9 and TRBJ1-1; 7 bases are a match to TRBD1. Trimming removed 5 bases from V and 1 base from J; junction bases left unmatched: 7. Per germline, CDR1 SEHNR and CDR2 FQNEAQ (reference sequence). The CDR3 has 15 residues. The CDR3 coding sequence is TGTGCCAGCAGCCCTAGTACAGGGGAGAACACTGAAGCTTTCTTT. Translating it yields CASSPSTGENTEAFF.

V gene TRBV29-1 combines with J gene TRBJ2-2; no firm D call. Deletions cut 5 bases from V and 4 bases from J, with 2 bases between. Per the germline V gene, CDR1 is SQVTM and CDR2 is ANQGSEA. The CDR3 consists of 10 residues. The CDR3 sequence: CSVCTGELFF. The DNA for the CDR3 is TGCAGCGTTTGCACCGGGGAGCTGTTTTTT.

The rearrangement links TRBV29-1 to TRBJ2-1; a weak D match, TRBD1 (6 bases). The CDR3 has 12 amino acids. Per germline, CDR1 SQVTM and CDR2 ANQGSEA. V was shortened by 7 bases and J by 8 bases, with 15 bases between the two germline ends. The CDR3 DNA sequence: TGCAGCGGCGTTAGACAGGAGTATGAGCAGTTCTTC. Translated, it gives CSGVRQEYEQFF.

The genes are TRBV7-8 and TRBJ2-2, with 7 positions matching TRBD2. V lost 5 bases to trimming and J lost 1 base; unmatched junction nucleotides: 4. This CDR3 contains 15 residues. In germline, CDR1 is SGHVS, CDR2 FQNEAQ. CDR3 region: CASSPPGGNTGELFF. The CDR3 DNA reads TGTGCCAGCAGCCCTCCGGGGGGGAACACCGGGGAGCTGTTTTTT.

V is TRBV7-8 and J is TRBJ1-2; D not certain. The CDR3 contains 14 residues. Germline V gene lookup returns CDR1 SGHVS and CDR2 FQNEAQ. Trimming took 6 bases from V and 4 from J, leaving 15 bases between them. The CDR3 loop reads CASSPSMTLYGYTF. The CDR3 region has the DNA TGTGCCAGCAGTCCTTCCATGACCCTCTATGGCTACACCTTC.

The chain employs TRBV7-2 and TRBJ1-1; no definite D call. The V end lost 2 bases, the J end lost 1 base, and 11 bases lay between the germline ends. This CDR3 spans 15 amino acids. The germline V gene encodes CDR1 SGHTA and CDR2 FQGNSA. For the CDR3, the DNA is TGTGCCAGCAGCTTACGTGGACGAGGGAACACTGAAGCTTTCTTT. This codes for CASSLRGRGNTEAFF.

This clonotype was detected a few times. The chain couples TRBV7-9 to TRBJ1-1; D might be TRBD1 (5 bases). CDR3 size: 16 residues. Trimming stripped 2 bases from V and 1 base from J, with 14 bases between. Germline CDR1 reads SEHNR; CDR2 reads FQNEAQ (reference sequence). This CDR3 is CASSLSPGHRNTEAFF. The CDR3 DNA follows: TGTGCCAGCAGCTTATCCCCGGGGCATAGGAACACTGAAGCTTTCTTT. Full variable domain (remainder filled in from reference TRBV7-9 and TRBJ1-1): DTGVSQNPRHKITKRGQNVTFRCDPISEHNRLYWYRQTLGQGPEFLTYFQNEAQLEKSRLLSDRFSAERPKGSFSTLEIQRTEQGDSAMYLCASSLSPGHRNTEAFFGQGTRLTVV.

This clonotype was seen more than once but under ten times. V is TRBV7-9 and J is TRBJ2-2; TRBD2 aligns across 7 bases. V shed 8 bases, J shed 7 bases, and the junction held 4 bases outside the gene matches. Germline V gene lookup returns CDR1 SEHNR and CDR2 FQNEAQ (reference sequence). This CDR3 has 12 residues. The CDR3 loop is CASGGGGGELFF. CDR3 DNA: TGTGCCAGCGGTGGCGGGGGCGGGGAGCTGTTTTTT.

The rearrangement uses TRBV4-1 and TRBJ1-1; D remains unclear. The germline V and J ends were trimmed by 1 base and 8 bases, with 11 bases remaining between them. The CDR3 consists of 13 residues. The V gene's germline CDR1 is MGHRA and CDR2 YSYEKL. In nucleotides, the CDR3 is TGCGCCAGCAGCCAAGGGACCCTATCGGAAGCTTTCTTT. This gives the protein CASSQGTLSEAFF.

This clonotype was seen many times. V usage is TRBV9 and J usage is TRBJ2-7; tentatively, D is TRBD1 (5 bases). Germline assignment: CDR1 SGDLS and CDR2 YYNGEE. The CDR3 has 13 amino acids. V was cut by 3 bases and J by 1 base, with 8 bases left in between. CDR3 bases: TGTGCCAGCAGCGCGGACATTTCCTACGAGCAGTACTTC. Protein product: CASSADISYEQYF.

This clonotype was counted many times. The J gene is TRBJ2-7, the V gene TRBV7-8; TRBD2 aligns across 12 bases. Germline CDR1 SGHVS, CDR2 FQNEAQ. The CDR3 is made up of 15 amino acids. The V gene end was trimmed by 5 bases and the J gene end by 5 bases; junction bases not matched to a gene: 7. The CDR3 sequence: CASSTRTSGIHEQYF. The DNA for the CDR3 is TGTGCCAGCAGCACCCGGACTAGCGGGATCCACGAGCAGTACTTC.